The sequence of this T cell receptor beta chain was determined in a study of neurological immune-mediated disorders. Indicated time point: longitudinal time-point 2. TCRdb called the 5' RACE reads again in MiXCR, with one record for every CDR3 protein. The data show some 50,000 distinct CDR3 sequences, with around 14% seen just once and roughly 4.3% held by the top ten. Germline assignment: CDR1 SGHRS and CDR2 YFSETQ. The J segment lost 5 bases and the V segment lost 3 bases, leaving 4 bases of the junction unmatched. The CDR3 covers 13 residues. The specimen sequenced was PBMCs. The TCR was taken from a male donor with HTLV-1-associated myelopathy (HAM/TSP). This chain uses TRBV5-1 with TRBJ2-5; 7 nucleotides agree with TRBD2. Here the CDR3 reads CASSSGRMETQYF. The CDR3 nucleotides are TGCGCCAGCAGCTCCGGGAGGATGGAGACCCAGTACTTC.